This T cell receptor beta chain was recovered during a study of T cell changes during pregnancy in multiple sclerosis. Sequencing was performed with immunoSEQ multiplex PCR; in TCRdb, only in-frame clones are kept and a portion is missing. The repertoire consists of 80,000 to 100,000 clones, with 80% to 95% occurring once and the leading ten covering about 3%. Trimming took 2 bases from V and 2 from J; bases not matched to a gene: 7. The germline V gene encodes CDR1 MDHEN and CDR2 SYDVKM. CDR3 length: 16 amino acids. The rearrangement links TRBV28 to TRBJ2-7, with 9 bases matching TRBD2. This TCR was recovered from a female donor with multiple sclerosis, enrolled in a pregnancy study. Sequenced here: peripheral blood, sampled in the first trimester of pregnancy. Here the CDR3 DNA reads TGTGCCAGCAGTTTAGGTGGGGCGGGAGGGACCTACGAGCAGTACTTC. Translating gives CASSLGGAGGTYEQYF.